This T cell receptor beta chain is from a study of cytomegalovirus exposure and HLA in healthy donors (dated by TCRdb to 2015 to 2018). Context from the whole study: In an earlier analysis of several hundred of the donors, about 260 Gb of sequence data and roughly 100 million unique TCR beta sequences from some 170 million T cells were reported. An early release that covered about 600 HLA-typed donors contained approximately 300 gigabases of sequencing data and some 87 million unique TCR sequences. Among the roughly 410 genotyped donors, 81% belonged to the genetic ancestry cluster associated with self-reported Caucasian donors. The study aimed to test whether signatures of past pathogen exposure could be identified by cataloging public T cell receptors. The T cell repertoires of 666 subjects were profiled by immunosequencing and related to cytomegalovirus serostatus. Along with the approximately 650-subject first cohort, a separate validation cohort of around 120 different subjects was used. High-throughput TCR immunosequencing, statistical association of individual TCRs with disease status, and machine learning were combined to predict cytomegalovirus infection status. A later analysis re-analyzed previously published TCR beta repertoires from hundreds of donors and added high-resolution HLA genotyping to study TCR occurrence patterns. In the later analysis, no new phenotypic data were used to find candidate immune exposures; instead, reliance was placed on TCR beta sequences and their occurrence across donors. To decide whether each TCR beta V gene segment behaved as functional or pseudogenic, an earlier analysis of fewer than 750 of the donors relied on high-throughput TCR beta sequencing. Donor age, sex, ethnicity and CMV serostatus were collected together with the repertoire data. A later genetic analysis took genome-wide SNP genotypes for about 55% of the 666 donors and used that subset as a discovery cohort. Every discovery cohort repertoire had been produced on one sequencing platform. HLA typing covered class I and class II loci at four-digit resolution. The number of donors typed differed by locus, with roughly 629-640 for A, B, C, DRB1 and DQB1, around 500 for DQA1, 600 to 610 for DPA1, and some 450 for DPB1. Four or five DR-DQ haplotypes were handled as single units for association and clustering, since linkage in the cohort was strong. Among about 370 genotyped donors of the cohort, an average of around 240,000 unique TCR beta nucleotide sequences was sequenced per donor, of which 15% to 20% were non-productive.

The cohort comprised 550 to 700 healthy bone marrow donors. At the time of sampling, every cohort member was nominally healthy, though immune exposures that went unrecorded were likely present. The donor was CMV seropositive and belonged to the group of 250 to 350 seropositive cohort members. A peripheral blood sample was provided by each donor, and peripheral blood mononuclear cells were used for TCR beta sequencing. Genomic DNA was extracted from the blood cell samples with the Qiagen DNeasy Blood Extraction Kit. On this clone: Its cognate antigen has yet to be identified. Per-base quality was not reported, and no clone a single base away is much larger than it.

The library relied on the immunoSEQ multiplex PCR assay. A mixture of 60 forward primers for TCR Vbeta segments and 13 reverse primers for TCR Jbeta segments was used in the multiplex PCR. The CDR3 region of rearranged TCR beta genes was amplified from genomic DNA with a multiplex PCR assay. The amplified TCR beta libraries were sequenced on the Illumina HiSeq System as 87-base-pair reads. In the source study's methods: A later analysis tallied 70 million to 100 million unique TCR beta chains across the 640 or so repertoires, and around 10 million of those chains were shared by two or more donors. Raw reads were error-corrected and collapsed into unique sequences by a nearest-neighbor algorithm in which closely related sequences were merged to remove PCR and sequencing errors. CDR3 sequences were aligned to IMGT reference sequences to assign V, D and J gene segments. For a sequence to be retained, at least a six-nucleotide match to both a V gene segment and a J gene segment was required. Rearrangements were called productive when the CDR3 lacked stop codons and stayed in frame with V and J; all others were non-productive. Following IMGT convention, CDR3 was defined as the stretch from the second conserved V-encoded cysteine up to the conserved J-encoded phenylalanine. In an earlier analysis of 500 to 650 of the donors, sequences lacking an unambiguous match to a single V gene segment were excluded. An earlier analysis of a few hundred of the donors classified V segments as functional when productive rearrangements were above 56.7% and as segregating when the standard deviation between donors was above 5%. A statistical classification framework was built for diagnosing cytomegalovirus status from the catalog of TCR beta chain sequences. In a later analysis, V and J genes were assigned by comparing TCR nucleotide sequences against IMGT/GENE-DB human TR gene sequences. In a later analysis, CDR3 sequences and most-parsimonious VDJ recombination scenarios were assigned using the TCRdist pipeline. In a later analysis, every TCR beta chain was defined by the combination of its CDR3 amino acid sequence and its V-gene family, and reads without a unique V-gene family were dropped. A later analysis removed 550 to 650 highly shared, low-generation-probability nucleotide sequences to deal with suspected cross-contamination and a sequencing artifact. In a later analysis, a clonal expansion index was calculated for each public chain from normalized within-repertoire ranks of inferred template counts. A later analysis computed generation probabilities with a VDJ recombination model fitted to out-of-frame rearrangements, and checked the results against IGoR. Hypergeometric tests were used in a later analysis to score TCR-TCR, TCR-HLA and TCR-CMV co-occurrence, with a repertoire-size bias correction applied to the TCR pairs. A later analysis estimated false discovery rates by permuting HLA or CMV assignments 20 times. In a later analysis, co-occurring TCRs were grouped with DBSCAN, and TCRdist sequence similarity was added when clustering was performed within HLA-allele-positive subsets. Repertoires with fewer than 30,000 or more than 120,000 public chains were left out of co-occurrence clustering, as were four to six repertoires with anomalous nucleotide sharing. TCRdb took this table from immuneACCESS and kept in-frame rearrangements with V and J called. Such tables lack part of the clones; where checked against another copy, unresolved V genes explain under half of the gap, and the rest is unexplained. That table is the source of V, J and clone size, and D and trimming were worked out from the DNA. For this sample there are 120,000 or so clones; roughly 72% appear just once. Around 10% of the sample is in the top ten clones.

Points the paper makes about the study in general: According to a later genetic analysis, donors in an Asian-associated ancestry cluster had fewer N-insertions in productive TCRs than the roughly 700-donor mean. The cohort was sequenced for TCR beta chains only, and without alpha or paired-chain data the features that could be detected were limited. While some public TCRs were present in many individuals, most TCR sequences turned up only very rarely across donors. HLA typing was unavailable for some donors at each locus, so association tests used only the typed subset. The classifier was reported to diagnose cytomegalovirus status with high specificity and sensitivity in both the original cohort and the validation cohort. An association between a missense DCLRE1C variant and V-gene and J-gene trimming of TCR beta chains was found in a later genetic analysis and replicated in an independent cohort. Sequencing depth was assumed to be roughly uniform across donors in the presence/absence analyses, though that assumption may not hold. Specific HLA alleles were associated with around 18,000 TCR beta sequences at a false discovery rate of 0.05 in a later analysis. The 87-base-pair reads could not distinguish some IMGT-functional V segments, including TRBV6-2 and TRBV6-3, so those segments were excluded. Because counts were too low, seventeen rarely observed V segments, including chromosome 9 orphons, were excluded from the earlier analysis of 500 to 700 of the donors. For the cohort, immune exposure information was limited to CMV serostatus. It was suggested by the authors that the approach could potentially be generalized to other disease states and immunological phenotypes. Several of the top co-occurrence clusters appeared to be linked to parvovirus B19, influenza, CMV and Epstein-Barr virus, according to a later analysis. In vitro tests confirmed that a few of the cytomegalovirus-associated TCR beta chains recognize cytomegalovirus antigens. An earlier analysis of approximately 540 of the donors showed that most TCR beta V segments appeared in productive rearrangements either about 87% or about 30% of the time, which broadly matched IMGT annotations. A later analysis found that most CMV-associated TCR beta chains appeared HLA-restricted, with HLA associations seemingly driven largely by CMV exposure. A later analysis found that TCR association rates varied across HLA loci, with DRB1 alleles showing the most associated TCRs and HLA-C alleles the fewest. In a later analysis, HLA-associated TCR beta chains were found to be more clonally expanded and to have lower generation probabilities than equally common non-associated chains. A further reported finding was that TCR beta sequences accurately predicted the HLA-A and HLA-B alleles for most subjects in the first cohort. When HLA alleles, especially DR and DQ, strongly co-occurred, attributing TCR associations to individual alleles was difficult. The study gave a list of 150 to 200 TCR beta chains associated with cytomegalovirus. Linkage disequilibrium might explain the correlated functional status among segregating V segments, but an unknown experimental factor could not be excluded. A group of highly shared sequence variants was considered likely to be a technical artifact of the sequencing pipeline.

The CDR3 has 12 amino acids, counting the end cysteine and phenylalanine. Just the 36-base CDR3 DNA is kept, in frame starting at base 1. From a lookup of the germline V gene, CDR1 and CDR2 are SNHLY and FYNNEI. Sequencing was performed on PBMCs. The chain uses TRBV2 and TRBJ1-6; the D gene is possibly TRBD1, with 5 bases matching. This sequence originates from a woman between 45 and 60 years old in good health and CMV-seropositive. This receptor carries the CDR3 CAKGQGNSPLHF. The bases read TGTGCAAAGGGGCAGGGTAATTCACCCCTCCACTTT. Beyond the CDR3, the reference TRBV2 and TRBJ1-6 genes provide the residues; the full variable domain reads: EPEVTQTPSHQVTQMGQEVILRCVPISNHLYFYWYRQILGQKVEFLVSFYNNEISEKSEIFDDQFSVERPDGSNFTLKIRSTKLEDSAMYFCAKGQGNSPLHFGNGTRLTVT.